This paragraph covers one T cell receptor beta chain sequence. Its target antigen remains unknown. No clone much larger than this one lies a single base away; base qualities are absent. The collaborating institutions used their own protocols to collect whole blood in K2EDTA tubes. For TCRbeta analysis, collaborators shipped samples in one of three forms: frozen whole blood, isolated PBMCs, or DNA extracted from either of those sample types. The immunoSEQ Assay, a bias-controlled multiplex PCR, was used to amplify TCRbeta CDR3 regions from genomic DNA. On the study's bioinformatics: The number of nucleated cells in each sample was estimated from the amplification of reference gene primers within the assay. To quantify the absolute abundance of each unique TCRbeta CDR3 rearrangement, sequence reads were collapsed and filtered. For each sample, productive Simpson clonality was calculated as the square root of Simpson's diversity index across productive rearrangements. TCRdb stores this immuneACCESS table with in-frame sequences only. Part of the clones is absent; in the studies checked, under half of the shortfall reflects unresolved V genes, and no reason is known for the rest. The V and J calls and clone size were taken over from that table, and D and trimming were inferred from the DNA. The sample table records 95,000 to 150,000 clones; 80% to 85% of these occur just once. The ten largest clonotypes hold 3.5% to 4.5% of the sample.

At the junction V is shortened by 5 bases and J by 3 bases; bases outside the gene matches: 7. Sequences MGHRA (CDR1) and YSYEKL (CDR2) are obtained from the germline V gene. The CDR3 runs 16 residues from the cysteine to the phenylalanine. Kept here is only the CDR3 DNA, which spans 48 bases and is read in frame from base 1. The sample is drawn from a study of blood T cell repertoires in COVID-19 (dated by TCRdb to 2019 to 2021). At the level of the whole study: Samples covering the acute and convalescent phases of COVID-19 were provided by collaborators in the United States, Italy and Spain. The prospective study material was composed of cDNA or gDNA derived from T cells, B-cell-depleted T cells, or PBMCs. Subjects who had been exposed to COVID-19, were actively infected with it, or had recovered from it provided the deeply sampled blood TCRbeta repertoires that made up the dataset. The repertoires were made available in a free public database intended to serve as a resource for research on the immune response to SARS-CoV-2. Samples were obtained from the ongoing ImmuneRACE study (first 160 participants) and from about 1,300 subjects provided by 6 global collaborators. The sample metadata nearly always contained a de-identified subject ID, COVID-19 status, age in years and sex. HLA class I and class II types, where available, came from metadata supplied by the sample provider rather than from assay-based typing.

Findings and caveats that apply to the study as a whole: The amount of clinical and demographic metadata varied by source and participant and was provided uncurated.

Sequencing used peripheral blood. The clonotype comes from a woman aged 45-60 years with acute or convalescent COVID-19. The chain is made from TRBV4-1 and TRBJ1-5; a stretch of 10 junction bases matches TRBD1. The nucleotide sequence is given as TGCGCCAGCAGCTGGGGACAGGGGTTCGACAATCAGCCCCAGCATTTT. Its protein reads: CASSWGQGFDNQPQHF.